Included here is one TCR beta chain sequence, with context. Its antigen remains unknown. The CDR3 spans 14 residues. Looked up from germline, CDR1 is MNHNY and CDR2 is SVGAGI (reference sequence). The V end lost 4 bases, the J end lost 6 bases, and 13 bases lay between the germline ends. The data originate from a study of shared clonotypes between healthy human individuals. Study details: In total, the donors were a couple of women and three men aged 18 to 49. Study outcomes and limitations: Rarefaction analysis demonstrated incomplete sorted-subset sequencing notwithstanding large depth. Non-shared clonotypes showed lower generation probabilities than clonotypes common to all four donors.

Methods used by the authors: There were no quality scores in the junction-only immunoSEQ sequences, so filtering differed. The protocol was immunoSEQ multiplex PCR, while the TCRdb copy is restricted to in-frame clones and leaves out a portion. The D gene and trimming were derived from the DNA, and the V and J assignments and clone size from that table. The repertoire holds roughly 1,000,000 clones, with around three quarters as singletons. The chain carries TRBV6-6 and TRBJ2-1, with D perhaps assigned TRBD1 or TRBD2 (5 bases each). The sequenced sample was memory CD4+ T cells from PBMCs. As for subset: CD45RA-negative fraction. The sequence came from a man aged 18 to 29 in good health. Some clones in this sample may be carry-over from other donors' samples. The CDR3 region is CASSWLAGGNEQFF. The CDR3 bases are TGTGCCAGCAGTTGGCTAGCTGGGGGCAATGAGCAGTTCTTC.